Presented here are 20 T cell receptor beta chains from one specimen sequenced in a study of cytomegalovirus exposure and HLA in healthy donors. Assay used: immunoSEQ multiplex PCR; TCRdb lists only in-frame clones, some missing. The sample lists 150,000 to 200,000 clones; around four fifths were seen once. The specimen was PBMCs. These receptor sequences come from a young man in good health and CMV-seropositive.

The chain carries TRBV6-1 and TRBJ1-4; D perhaps matches TRBD1 (5 bases). CDR1 is MNHNS and CDR2 is SASEGT in the germline V gene. The CDR3 spans 15 residues. V was shortened by 0 bases and J by 8 bases, with 13 bases between the two germline ends. The CDR3 coding sequence is TGTGCCAGCAGTGAAGCGTCAGGGCTCACCGAAAAACTGTTTTTT. It yields the protein CASSEASGLTEKLFF.

This chain links TRBV5-1 with TRBJ1-5, with 12 bases lining up with TRBD1. Germline V gives CDR1 SGHRS, CDR2 YFSETQ. With V trimmed by 6 bases and J by 9 bases, 7 bases remained unmatched. The CDR3 length is 14 residues. For the CDR3, the DNA is TGCGCCAGCAAATTAGGGACAGGGGGCTGGCCCCAGCATTTT. It encodes CASKLGTGGWPQHF.

This chain links TRBV4-2 with TRBJ2-1, with TRBD2 identical over 9 bases. The CDR3 has 16 residues. With 0 bases clipped from V and 6 bases from J, the junction kept 6 bases outside the gene matches. The germline V gene encodes CDR1 LGHNA and CDR2 YNFKEQ. CDR3 amino acids: CASSQEGSGSLNEQFF. The CDR3 region has the DNA TGTGCCAGCAGCCAAGAAGGTAGCGGGAGTCTCAATGAGCAGTTCTTC.

This chain joins TRBV5-4 and TRBJ2-3; a possible D gene is TRBD1 (5 bases). This CDR3 has 13 amino acids. The germline V and J ends were trimmed by 3 bases and 2 bases, with 7 bases remaining between them. Germline CDR1 SGHNT, CDR2 YYREEE (reference sequence). The CDR3 nucleotides read TGTGCCAGCAGCTGGACACTCACAGATACGCAGTATTTT. Translation gives CASSWTLTDTQYF.

This clone was counted once. The chain recombines TRBV2 with TRBJ1-2; TRBD1 agrees at 7 bases. Germline CDR1 reads SNHLY; CDR2 reads FYNNEI. CDR3 length: 15 amino acids. J was trimmed by 3 bases and V by 6 bases; bases with no gene match: 10. The CDR3 region has the DNA TGTGCCAGCAGCGCAGACAGGGAGTCCGACTATGGCTACACCTTC. Translation gives CASSADRESDYGYTF. The whole variable domain, filled in from reference TRBV2 and TRBJ1-2, reads EPEVTQTPSHQVTQMGQEVILRCVPISNHLYFYWYRQILGQKVEFLVSFYNNEISEKSEIFDDQFSVERPDGSNFTLKIRSTKLEDSAMYFCASSADRESDYGYTFGSGTRLTVV.

The chain couples TRBV7-2 to TRBJ2-5; maybe TRBD2 (7 bases). Trimming took off 1 base at V and 7 bases at J, with 19 bases between the two ends. CDR3 length equals 16 residues. Germline V gene sequence: CDR1 SGHTA, CDR2 FQGNSA. The CDR3 DNA reads as TGTGCCAGCAGCTTAGGCGGCGGGGGCCTCACCGGGACCCAGTACTTC. Translated, it gives CASSLGGGGLTGTQYF.

The V and J genes are TRBV5-1 and TRBJ1-4; D call uncertain. The CDR3 covers 14 residues. Germline-derived CDR1 and CDR2 are SGHRS and YFSETQ. Trimming took off 4 bases at V and 3 bases at J, with 10 bases between the two ends. The chain's CDR3 is CASSPFGANEKLFF. DNA for the CDR3: TGCGCCAGCAGCCCATTCGGGGCTAATGAAAAACTGTTTTTT.

The chain employs TRBV4-2 and TRBJ2-2; D perhaps matches TRBD2 (5 bases). The V gene's germline CDR1 is LGHNA and CDR2 YNFKEQ. This CDR3 is built from 16 residues. V gave up 2 bases and J gave up 1 base, with 11 bases separating them. The CDR3 loop is CASSQQVGGNTGELFF. CDR3 bases: TGTGCCAGCAGCCAACAAGTCGGAGGGAACACCGGGGAGCTGTTTTTT.

The table lists this clone with a count of one. The chain has TRBV27 and TRBJ2-7, with a tentative D call TRBD2 (6 bases). CDR1 MNHEY and CDR2 SMNVEV come from the germline V gene (reference sequence). CDR3 length: 15 amino acids. V was shortened by 6 bases and J by 3 bases, with 18 bases between the two germline ends. DNA of the CDR3: TGTGCCAGCAGCTCGCTCGGGGGAGAGGGCTACGAGCAGTACTTC. Its translation is CASSSLGGEGYEQYF.

The rearrangement uses TRBV4-3 and TRBJ2-2; 10 nucleotides match TRBD2. Germline values: CDR1 LGHNA, CDR2 YSLEER. The CDR3 runs 15 residues. V was clipped by 0 bases and J by 5 bases; unmatched bases: 0. The CDR3 DNA sequence: TGCGCCAGCAGCCAAGAGACTAGCGGGACCGGGGAGCTGTTTTTT. This encodes CASSQETSGTGELFF.

V gene TRBV19 combines with J gene TRBJ2-1, with 13 bases that match TRBD2. The CDR3 extends over 16 amino acids. V was clipped by 4 bases and J by 7 bases; unmatched bases: 7. Germline values: CDR1 LNHDA, CDR2 SQIVND (reference sequence). The DNA of the CDR3 is TGTGCCAGTAGTACTTGGACTAGCGGGAGTGGTAATGAGCAGTTCTTC. Encoded protein: CASSTWTSGSGNEQFF.

V usage is TRBV4-3 and J usage is TRBJ2-7; 13 nucleotides match TRBD2. The CDR3 consists of 15 residues. Germline V gene sequence: CDR1 LGHNA, CDR2 YSLEER. V was pared by 4 bases and J by 4 bases, with 4 bases of the junction left unmatched. CDR3 sequence (DNA): TGCGCCAGCAGCCCTGGGGGACTAGCGGGGTACGAGCAGTACTTC. Residues: CASSPGGLAGYEQYF.

The V and J genes are TRBV27 and TRBJ1-2; TRBD1 aligns across 12 bases. The CDR3 consists of 17 residues. J was trimmed by 3 bases and V by 4 bases; bases with no gene match: 9. Germline-derived CDR1 and CDR2 are MNHEY and SMNVEV (reference sequence). The CDR3 region is CASSYRDRGLGDYGYTF. The CDR3 DNA sequence: TGTGCCAGCAGTTACCGGGACAGGGGGCTTGGGGACTATGGCTACACCTTC.

The chain has TRBV30 and TRBJ2-3, with TRBD2 identical over 7 bases. With 8 bases clipped from V and 2 bases from J, the junction kept 10 bases outside the gene matches. Germline V CDR1 and CDR2: GTSNPN, SVGIG (reference sequence). This CDR3 region has 14 residues. CDR3 sequence (DNA): TGTGCCCAACGAGTACTAGCGTACACAGATACGCAGTATTTT. Its protein is CAQRVLAYTDTQYF.

This chain joins TRBV28 and TRBJ2-3; 10 nucleotides align to TRBD2. This CDR3 spans 14 amino acids. With 8 bases clipped from V and 4 bases from J, the junction kept 6 bases outside the gene matches. CDR1 and CDR2 from the germline V gene are MDHEN and SYDVKM. The CDR3 loop is CASSLAGVADTQYF. The CDR3, as DNA: TGTGCCAGCTCCCTAGCGGGAGTGGCAGATACGCAGTATTTT.

The V call is TRBV25-1, the J call TRBJ2-7; 9 nucleotides agree with TRBD2. The CDR3 is made up of 12 amino acids. The germline V gene encodes CDR1 MGHDK and CDR2 SYGVNS. The J segment lost 3 bases and the V segment lost 6 bases, leaving 0 bases of the junction unmatched. The CDR3 loop reads CASRTSGYEQYF. The CDR3 DNA sequence: TGTGCCAGCAGGACTAGCGGCTACGAGCAGTACTTC.

This clone has a single count. The chain is built from TRBV27 and TRBJ2-2; TRBD1 agrees at 8 bases. This CDR3 is built from 15 residues. Germline V gene lookup returns CDR1 MNHEY and CDR2 SMNVEV (reference sequence). V was clipped by 4 bases and J by 0 bases; unmatched bases: 1. As DNA, the CDR3 is TGTGCCAGCAGTTCAGGGGGCGCGAACACCGGGGAGCTGTTTTTT. It codes for CASSSGGANTGELFF.

Regarding this clone: At the DNA level, this CDR3 is encoded by other sequences in the same sample as well. V and J are TRBV9 and TRBJ2-7; 11 nucleotides agree with TRBD2. CDR3 size: 15 residues. V trimming: 3 bases; J trimming: 1 base; junction bases outside the gene matches: 3. CDR1 and CDR2 (germline): SGDLS, YYNGEE. CDR3 sequence (DNA): TGTGCCAGCAGCGCCGGGACTAGCGGATCCTACGAGCAGTACTTC. As protein: CASSAGTSGSYEQYF.

The chain couples TRBV2 to TRBJ2-1; 8 bases line up with TRBD2. There are 15 residues in the CDR3. V lost 9 bases, J lost 0 bases, and 7 bases stayed unmatched. Germline V CDR1 and CDR2: SNHLY, FYNNEI. CDR3 coding DNA: TGTGCCAGTACCCTTAGCGGGACCTCCTACAATGAGCAGTTCTTC. It is translated as CASTLSGTSYNEQFF. Full variable domain (missing parts from reference TRBV2 and TRBJ2-1): EPEVTQTPSHQVTQMGQEVILRCVPISNHLYFYWYRQILGQKVEFLVSFYNNEISEKSEIFDDQFSVERPDGSNFTLKIRSTKLEDSAMYFCASTLSGTSYNEQFFGPGTRLTVL.

This chain uses TRBV28 with TRBJ1-1, with D possibly TRBD1 on 5 matching bases. Trimming stripped 10 bases from V and 6 bases from J, with 12 bases between. From germline, CDR1 is MDHEN and CDR2 SYDVKM. The CDR3 consists of 11 residues. The CDR3 DNA reads TGTGCCATCGAGGGAGGGGCTGAAGCTTTCTTT. It codes for CAIEGGAEAFF.